This paragraph reports one T cell receptor (beta chain). The antigen is undetermined. This sample was taken from a study of cytomegalovirus exposure and HLA in healthy donors. Study summary: In a later analysis, the approximately 120 validation repertoires were reported to have used the same platform as the roughly 700 first-cohort repertoires.

Broader study findings: Three chains linked to CMV were shown in vitro to be specific for CMV antigens. Reports showed the classifier diagnosing cytomegalovirus status with high specificity and sensitivity. The TCR clusters that emerged in the first cohort tended, a later analysis found, to co-occur in the approximately 110 validation repertoires.

Measured with immunoSEQ multiplex PCR; TCRdb has only the in-frame clones, and not every one. The sample holds about 240,000 clones, 85% to 90% seen once. The CDR3 loop spans 16 amino acids. V was clipped by 0 bases and J by 0 bases, with 9 bases between them. Germline CDR1 and CDR2: SGHKS and YYEKEE (reference sequence). This chain joins TRBV5-5 and TRBJ2-2; D unclear. The source material was PBMCs. This receptor was taken from a man younger than 30 in good health and CMV-seronegative. CDR3: CASSLGPVANTGELFF. The CDR3 DNA reads as TGTGCCAGCAGCTTGGGTCCAGTCGCGAACACCGGGGAGCTGTTTTTT.